These 13 T cell receptor beta chains were sequenced from one sample in a study of identical twins. TCRdb re-called the 5' RACE reads through MiXCR, storing one row per CDR3 protein. The repertoire holds under 800,000 distinct CDR3 sequences, with around 20% as singletons. This same sample was also part of a study on T cells expressing NK-cell markers.

Sequences were obtained from PBMCs. The receptors derive from a woman aged 18-29 years in good health.

The chain links TRBV10-3 to TRBJ2-1; possibly TRBD2 for D (7 bases). The germline V gene has CDR1 ENHRY and CDR2 SYGVKD. The CDR3 totals 15 residues. The V end lost 11 bases, the J end lost 8 bases, and 25 bases lay between the germline ends. CDR3 loop: CALSEDSGKVDEQFF. CDR3 DNA sequence: TGTGCCCTGTCCGAGGACAGCGGGAAAGTCGATGAGCAGTTCTTC.

The rearrangement joins TRBV3-1 to TRBJ2-7; D not certain. Per germline, CDR1 LGHDT and CDR2 YNNKEL (reference sequence). With 2 bases removed from V and 1 base from J, the gap between germline ends came to 9 bases. This CDR3 has 14 residues. The DNA for the CDR3 is TGTGCCAGCAGCCAAATGGCTAGGTCCTACGAGCAGTACTTC. Translating gives CASSQMARSYEQYF.

This clonotype has a handful of counts. The CDR3 nucleotides read TGTGCCAGCAGCTCTACTAGCAGGGATCGAGACAATGAGCAGTTCTTC. Translation gives CASSSTSRDRDNEQFF. The J gene is TRBJ2-1, the V gene TRBV7-8; D is perhaps TRBD2 (6 bases). V dropped 4 bases and J dropped 5 bases, with 18 bases sitting between them. This CDR3 has 16 amino acids. CDR1 is SGHVS, CDR2 FQNEAQ, per germline.

J is TRBJ1-1 and V is TRBV7-6; the D gene is possibly TRBD1 (5 bases). Germline CDR1 reads SGHVS; CDR2 reads FNYEAQ. The CDR3 runs 14 residues. V was trimmed by 8 bases and J by 3 bases, leaving 16 bases between them. DNA for the CDR3: TGTGCCAGCGGGGCGGTGACGGACCACACTGAAGCTTTCTTT. Amino acid sequence: CASGAVTDHTEAFF. Full variable domain (outside the CDR3, taken from reference TRBV7-6 and TRBJ1-1): GAGVSQSPRYKVTKRGQDVALRCDPISGHVSLYWYRQALGQGPEFLTYFNYEAQQDKSGLPNDRFSAERPEGSISTLTIQRTEQRDSAMYRCASGAVTDHTEAFFGQGTRLTVV.

This chain connects TRBV5-1 to TRBJ2-7; weak D call: TRBD1 (5 bases). V was trimmed by 0 bases and J by 9 bases, leaving 13 bases between them. From germline, CDR1 is SGHRS and CDR2 YFSETQ. This CDR3 comprises 13 residues. CDR3 sequence (DNA): TGCGCCAGCAGCTTGGTTGCAGGGCAGGTGCAGTACTTC. It specifies CASSLVAGQVQYF.

This clonotype has a handful of counts. V gene TRBV10-3 combines with J gene TRBJ2-7; 10 bases align to TRBD2. V dropped 4 bases and J dropped 7; count of bases not matched to a gene: 10. Germline-derived CDR1 and CDR2 are ENHRY and SYGVKD. The CDR3 has 15 residues. CDR3 DNA sequence: TGTGCCATCAGTGTTACTAGCGGGGACCCCCGGGAGCAGTACTTC. Its translation: CAISVTSGDPREQYF.

Ten or more counts support this clonotype. This rearrangement joins TRBV12-3 or TRBV12-4 to TRBJ1-1; 8 bases map to TRBD1. With V trimmed by 5 bases and J by 1 base, 6 bases remained unmatched. The CDR3 is 15 amino acids. DNA for the CDR3: TGTGCCAGCAGTGATACAGGGGGATCGAACACTGAAGCTTTCTTT. This gives the protein CASSDTGGSNTEAFF.

J is TRBJ2-5 and V is TRBV5-5, with TRBD1 matching 8 bases. Germline V gives CDR1 SGHKS, CDR2 YYEKEE (reference sequence). Trimming at V came to 3 bases and at J to 0 bases, leaving 10 bases not matched to a gene. The CDR3 extends over 17 amino acids. CDR3 sequence: CASSSSWDRRNQETQYF. The CDR3 coding sequence is TGTGCCAGCAGCTCCTCGTGGGACAGGAGAAACCAAGAGACCCAGTACTTC.

This clonotype has at least ten counts. The chain links TRBV29-1 to TRBJ2-7, with D uncertain. The CDR3 sequence is 9 residues long. Trimming took 5 bases from V and 10 from J, leaving 9 bases between them. Germline V lookup: CDR1 SQVTM, CDR2 ANQGSEA. In DNA form, the CDR3 reads TGCAGCGTTTTCCCCCCCCAGTACTTC. It yields the protein CSVFPPQYF.

This clonotype has at least ten counts. This chain connects TRBV11-2 to TRBJ2-1, with 9 bases matching TRBD2. Germline-derived CDR1 and CDR2 are SGHAT and FQNNGV. V dropped 5 bases and J dropped 7; count of bases not matched to a gene: 9. The CDR3 consists of 15 residues. CDR3 residues: CASSLSGGGINEQFF. The CDR3 nucleotides are TGTGCCAGCAGCCTTAGCGGGGGTGGTATTAATGAGCAGTTCTTC.

This clonotype has a handful of counts. The chain joins TRBV12-3 or TRBV12-4 to TRBJ2-3; D possibly corresponds to TRBD1 (5 bases). The length of the CDR3 is 15 residues. Trimming took 7 bases from V and 0 from J, leaving 14 bases between them. The CDR3: CASIPQDTSTDTQYF. In DNA, the CDR3 is TGTGCCAGCATTCCCCAGGACACTAGCACAGATACGCAGTATTTT.

The chain is built from TRBV6-2 or TRBV6-3 and TRBJ2-5; tentatively, D is TRBD2 (5 bases). The CDR3 is 14 amino acids. CDR1 is MNHEY and CDR2 is SVGEGT in the germline V gene. Deletions cut 5 bases from V and 5 bases from J, with 15 bases between. This CDR3 reads CASSTGLLTETQYF. The CDR3 region has the DNA TGTGCCAGCAGTACCGGACTCCTCACCGAGACCCAGTACTTC.

This clonotype was detected only a few times. This chain connects TRBV5-1 to TRBJ1-5; D is unclear. V was cut by 4 bases and J by 4 bases, with 9 bases left in between. This CDR3 spans 13 amino acids. In germline, CDR1 is SGHRS, CDR2 YFSETQ. The CDR3 sequence: CASSAGGNQPQHF. The CDR3 DNA reads TGCGCCAGCAGCGCGGGAGGAAATCAGCCCCAGCATTTT.